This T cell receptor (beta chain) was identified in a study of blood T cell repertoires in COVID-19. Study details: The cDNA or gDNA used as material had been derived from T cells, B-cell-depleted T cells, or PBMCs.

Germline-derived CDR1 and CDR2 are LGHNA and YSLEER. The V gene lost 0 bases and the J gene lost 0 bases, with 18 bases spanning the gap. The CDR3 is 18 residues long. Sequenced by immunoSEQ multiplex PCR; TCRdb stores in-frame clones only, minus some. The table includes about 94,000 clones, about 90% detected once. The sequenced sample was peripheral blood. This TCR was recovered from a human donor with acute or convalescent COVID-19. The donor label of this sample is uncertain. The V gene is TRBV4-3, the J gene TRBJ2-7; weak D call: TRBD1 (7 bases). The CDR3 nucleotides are TGCGCCAGCAGCCAAGAGCTAGGGGGCGGGGCGAGCTCCTACGAGCAGTACTTC. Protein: CASSQELGGGASSYEQYF.